One sample yielded the 21 T cell receptor beta chains listed below, sequenced in a study of T cell changes during pregnancy in multiple sclerosis. TCRdb's copy holds only in-frame clones and misses some; the assay was immunoSEQ multiplex PCR. The table lists more than 90,000 clones, about 92% of them singletons. The specimen comprised peripheral blood, sampled in the first trimester of pregnancy. All receptors derive from a female donor with multiple sclerosis, enrolled in a pregnancy study.

This chain uses TRBV28 with TRBJ1-2; D call uncertain. The CDR3 is made up of 14 amino acids. Trimming took 4 bases from V and 2 from J, leaving 11 bases between them. Germline V gene sequence: CDR1 MDHEN, CDR2 SYDVKM. The CDR3 DNA reads as TGTGCCAGCAGTTCCCCCCCCCAGAACTATGGCTACACCTTC. Its protein is CASSSPPQNYGYTF.

About this clone itself: Other DNA sequences in this sample translate to the same CDR3. V and J are TRBV30 and TRBJ2-3; no clear D. This CDR3 region has 12 residues. V lost 7 bases and J 3 bases, leaving 11 bases between the germline ends. Germline V gene sequence: CDR1 GTSNPN, CDR2 SVGIG (reference sequence). This chain's CDR3 is CAYLTVTDTQYF. The CDR3 nucleotides are TGTGCCTACCTTACAGTGACAGATACGCAGTATTTT.

This chain joins TRBV7-2 and TRBJ2-7; 9 bases are a match to TRBD2. V shed 5 bases, J shed 2 bases, and the junction held 7 bases outside the gene matches. The CDR3 has 15 amino acids. Germline V gives CDR1 SGHTA, CDR2 FQGNSA. CDR3 residues: CASSIQAGGTYEQYF. The CDR3 coding sequence is TGTGCCAGCAGCATCCAAGCGGGAGGAACCTACGAGCAGTACTTC.

With respect to this clone: Other DNA sequences in the sample encode the same CDR3. V is TRBV19 and J is TRBJ2-7, with D perhaps TRBD1 (6 bases). Germline CDR1 reads LNHDA; CDR2 reads SQIVND (reference sequence). V was clipped by 4 bases and J by 2 bases, with 9 bases between them. The CDR3 spans 13 residues. The CDR3 spells CASSTTGTYEQYF. The CDR3 DNA sequence: TGTGCCAGTAGTACGACAGGTACCTACGAGCAGTACTTC.

This chain joins TRBV28 and TRBJ2-7, with D perhaps matching TRBD2 (6 bases). V lost 7 bases and J lost 1, with 20 bases in between. The CDR3 covers 16 residues. The germline CDR1 and CDR2 sequences are MDHEN and SYDVKM. The DNA of the CDR3 is TGTGCCAGCAAAATTCCCGGGAGCCGGCTGTCCTACGAGCAGTACTTC. Its translation is CASKIPGSRLSYEQYF.

The rearrangement links TRBV5-1 to TRBJ1-1; the match to TRBD1 covers 10 bases. J lost 4 bases, V lost 5 bases, and 11 bases had no gene match. Germline V gene sequence: CDR1 SGHRS, CDR2 YFSETQ. CDR3 length equals 16 residues. CDR3 loop: CASSTGTGALVTEAFF. CDR3 nucleotides: TGCGCCAGCAGTACCGGGACAGGGGCCTTGGTCACTGAAGCTTTCTTT.

V is TRBV9 and J is TRBJ1-1; D remains ambiguous. This CDR3 is 13 amino acids long. Germline values: CDR1 SGDLS, CDR2 YYNGEE. The V end was cut by 3 bases, the J end by 6 bases, with 12 bases between. DNA for the CDR3: TGTGCCAGCAGCGCCCGTCCCCTCGCTGAAGCTTTCTTT. Its translation: CASSARPLAEAFF.

This chain links TRBV7-9 with TRBJ2-3; 7 nucleotides line up with TRBD2. CDR3 length: 14 amino acids. V was pared by 6 bases and J by 2 bases, with 5 bases of the junction left unmatched. Per the germline V gene, CDR1 is SEHNR and CDR2 is FQNEAQ (reference sequence). CDR3 nucleotides: TGTGCCAGCAGGGAAGCGGGAACCACAGATACGCAGTATTTT. The encoded protein is CASREAGTTDTQYF.

The chain employs TRBV4-1 and TRBJ1-5; no reliable D call. In germline, CDR1 is MGHRA, CDR2 YSYEKL. This CDR3 has 18 amino acids. V was clipped by 1 base and J by 0 bases, with 16 bases between them. The CDR3 region is CASSQVPVEVYSNQPQHF. In DNA, the CDR3 is TGCGCCAGCAGCCAAGTGCCCGTCGAGGTTTATAGCAATCAGCCCCAGCATTTT.

The V and J genes are TRBV13 and TRBJ1-2; D gene ambiguous. The CDR3 covers 16 residues. V was trimmed by 4 bases and J by 4 bases, leaving 19 bases between them. Looked up from germline, CDR1 is PRHDT and CDR2 is FYEKMQ (reference sequence). CDR3 DNA sequence: TGTGCCAGCAGCTCCATGGGCGAGACCGTAGTCTATGGCTACACCTTC. Its protein product is CASSSMGETVVYGYTF.

The V and J genes are TRBV5-4 and TRBJ2-2, with a possible D match to TRBD2 (6 bases). Per the germline V gene, CDR1 is SGHNT and CDR2 is YYREEE (reference sequence). This CDR3 is 13 amino acids long. V was shortened by 0 bases and J by 6 bases, with 6 bases between the two germline ends. CDR3 nucleotide sequence: TGTGCCAGCAGCTTGGGGGGGGCCGGGGAGCTGTTTTTT. Translated: CASSLGGAGELFF.

This chain uses TRBV7-9 with TRBJ2-7, with 8 bases identical to TRBD1. CDR1 and CDR2 (germline): SEHNR, FQNEAQ (reference sequence). The CDR3 sequence is 14 residues long. Germline trimming cut 3 bases from V and 3 bases from J; bases unmatched to any gene: 4. In nucleotides, the CDR3 is TGTGCCAGCAGCTTGGACAGGGCTAACTACGAGCAGTACTTC. This sequence encodes CASSLDRANYEQYF.

The chain has TRBV30 and TRBJ2-3, with 9 bases that match TRBD1. The V gene end was trimmed by 3 bases and the J gene end by 3 bases; junction bases not matched to a gene: 7. Germline V gene sequence: CDR1 GTSNPN, CDR2 SVGIG (reference sequence). The CDR3 is 15 residues long. CDR3 bases: TGTGCCTGGAGGGGAAAGGGGACAGGGACAGATACGCAGTATTTT. This codes for CAWRGKGTGTDTQYF.

The rearrangement uses TRBV7-2 and TRBJ2-7; the match to TRBD2 covers 9 bases. From germline, CDR1 is SGHTA and CDR2 FQGNSA. CDR3 length: 14 residues. V lost 7 bases, J lost 3 bases, and 7 bases stayed unmatched. CDR3 residues: CASTLAGRLYEQYF. CDR3 DNA: TGTGCCAGCACCCTAGCGGGGAGACTCTACGAGCAGTACTTC. Based on the CDR3 plus reference TRBV7-2 and TRBJ2-7, the full variable domain is GAGVSQSPSNKVTEKGKDVELRCDPISGHTALYWYRQSLGQGLEFLIYFQGNSAPDKSGLPSDRFSAERTGGSVSTLTIQRTQQEDSAVYLCASTLAGRLYEQYFGPGTRLTVT.

The chain uses TRBV30 and TRBJ2-2; TRBD2 is a possible D gene (5 bases). In germline, CDR1 is GTSNPN, CDR2 SVGIG (reference sequence). Trimming cost V 0 bases and J 7 bases, with 9 bases left between them. There are 13 residues in the CDR3. The CDR3 DNA reads as TGTGCCTGGAGTGTACTAGGCTTCGGGGAGCTGTTTTTT. Translated, it gives CAWSVLGFGELFF.

This rearrangement joins TRBV4-1 to TRBJ1-4; no clear D gene. CDR1 is MGHRA and CDR2 is YSYEKL in the germline V gene. V lost 3 bases, J lost 4 bases, and 6 bases lay in between. This CDR3 contains 13 residues. Written as DNA, the CDR3 is TGCGCCAGCAGCCAGTCCCTTAATGAAAAACTGTTTTTT. Its translation is CASSQSLNEKLFF.

The chain combines TRBV29-1 with TRBJ2-2; D is unclear. The V and J ends lost 7 bases and 2 bases respectively, with 8 bases between them. The germline CDR1 and CDR2 sequences are SQVTM and ANQGSEA. The CDR3 runs 12 residues. The CDR3 loop is CSANLNTGELFF. The CDR3, as DNA: TGCAGCGCTAACCTTAACACCGGGGAGCTGTTTTTT.

This clone was seen a single time. The rearrangement links TRBV2 to TRBJ2-1; D is undetermined. CDR1 SNHLY and CDR2 FYNNEI come from the germline V gene. The CDR3 totals 12 residues. The germline V and J ends were trimmed by 8 bases and 7 bases, with 12 bases remaining between them. CDR3 sequence: CASLGRRNEQFF. CDR3 bases: TGTGCCAGCTTGGGCAGAAGGAATGAGCAGTTCTTC.

V usage is TRBV27 and J usage is TRBJ1-2; D ambiguous. Per the germline V gene, CDR1 is MNHEY and CDR2 is SMNVEV (reference sequence). V lost 5 bases, J lost 4 bases, and 14 bases lay in between. CDR3 length: 14 amino acids. CDR3 in DNA: TGTGCCAGCAGTCCAACCTCAGGTGTCTATGGCTACACCTTC. Translation: CASSPTSGVYGYTF.

This clone was picked up a small number of times. The chain links TRBV18 to TRBJ1-1; D may be TRBD1 (6 bases). This CDR3 is built from 13 residues. The germline V gene has CDR1 KGHSH and CDR2 LQKENI. V lost 4 bases to trimming and J lost 3 bases, with 9 bases between them. The CDR3 loop is CASSLNRDTEAFF. The CDR3, as DNA: TGTGCCAGCTCACTTAACAGGGACACTGAAGCTTTCTTT.

The V gene is TRBV2, the J gene TRBJ1-1; possibly TRBD1 for D (6 bases). V was shortened by 9 bases and J by 5 bases, with 7 bases between the two germline ends. From germline, CDR1 is SNHLY and CDR2 FYNNEI. This CDR3 is built from 10 residues. CDR3 in amino acids: CASQGTEAFF. CDR3 sequence (DNA): TGTGCCAGTCAGGGGACTGAAGCTTTCTTT.